The clone carrying this T cell receptor (beta chain) was seen only a few times. This record comes from a study of T cell repertoires in cytomegalovirus infection. TCRdb independently ran MiXCR on the reads; one entry per CDR3 protein. Here the sample spans roughly 230,000 distinct CDR3 sequences, roughly 23% being singletons. From germline, CDR1 is SNHLY and CDR2 FYNNEI. This CDR3 region has 13 residues. Between the trimmed V and J ends, which lost 8 bases and 3 bases, there was a span of 14 bases. Sequenced material: CD8+ T cells from PBMCs. This TCR was sampled from a human donor in good health (CMV status not recorded). Some clones in this sample may be carry-over from other donors' samples. The chain joins TRBV2 to TRBJ2-7; D gene unclear. CDR3 nucleotides: TGTGCCAGCCACCTAAGGATTGTCTACGAGCAGTACTTC. Translation gives CASHLRIVYEQYF.